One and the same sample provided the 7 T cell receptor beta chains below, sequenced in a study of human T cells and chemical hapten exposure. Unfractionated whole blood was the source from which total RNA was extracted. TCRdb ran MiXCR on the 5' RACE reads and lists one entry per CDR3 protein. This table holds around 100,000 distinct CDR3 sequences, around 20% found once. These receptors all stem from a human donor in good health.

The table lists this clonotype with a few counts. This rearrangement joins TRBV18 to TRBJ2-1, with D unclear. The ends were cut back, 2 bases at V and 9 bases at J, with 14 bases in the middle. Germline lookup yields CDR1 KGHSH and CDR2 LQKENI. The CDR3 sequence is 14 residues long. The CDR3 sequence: CASSPLDGSGEQFF. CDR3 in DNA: TGTGCCAGCTCACCATTAGATGGGTCGGGTGAGCAGTTCTTC.

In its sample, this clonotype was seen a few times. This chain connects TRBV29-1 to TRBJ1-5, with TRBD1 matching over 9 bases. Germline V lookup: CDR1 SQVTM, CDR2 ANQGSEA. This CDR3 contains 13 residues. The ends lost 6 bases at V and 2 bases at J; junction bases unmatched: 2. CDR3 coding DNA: TGCAGCGTGCGGACAGGGGGCAATCAGCCCCAGCATTTT. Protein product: CSVRTGGNQPQHF.

The CDR3 DNA reads as TGTGCCAGCAGCAAGACAGGAGGGAACACTGAAGCTTTCTTT. Its protein is CASSKTGGNTEAFF. The genes are TRBV6-1 and TRBJ1-1, with D possibly being TRBD1 (6 bases). V lost 6 bases, J lost 1 base, and 12 bases lay in between. Germline V gene data show CDR1 as MNHNS and CDR2 as SASEGT. The CDR3 spans 14 residues.

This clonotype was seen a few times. CDR3 in DNA: TGTGCCAGCAGCTTAGTACGCAGGGGAGGCGGCTACACCTTC. Protein: CASSLVRRGGGYTF. This chain uses TRBV7-2 with TRBJ1-2; perhaps TRBD1 as D (6 bases). The germline V gene has CDR1 SGHTA and CDR2 FQGNSA. This CDR3 is built from 14 residues. With 1 base removed from V and 8 bases from J, the gap between germline ends came to 14 bases. Drawing the rest from reference TRBV7-2 and TRBJ1-2, the complete variable domain is GAGVSQSPSNKVTEKGKDVELRCDPISGHTALYWYRQSLGQGLEFLIYFQGNSAPDKSGLPSDRFSAERTGGSVSTLTIQRTQQEDSAVYLCASSLVRRGGGYTFGSGTRLTVV.

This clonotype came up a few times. CDR3: CTAFHPNEQFF. CDR3 sequence (DNA): TGCACCGCGTTCCATCCCAATGAGCAGTTCTTC. This chain links TRBV20-1 with TRBJ2-1; the D is unclear. Germline V gene sequence: CDR1 DFQATT, CDR2 SNEGSKA (reference sequence). This CDR3 region has 11 residues.

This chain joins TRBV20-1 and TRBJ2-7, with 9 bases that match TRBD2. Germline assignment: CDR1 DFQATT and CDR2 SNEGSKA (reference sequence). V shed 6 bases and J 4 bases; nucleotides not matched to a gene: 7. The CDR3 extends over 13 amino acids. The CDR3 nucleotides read TGCAGTGCCACCGGGACTAGCTTTTACGAGCAGTACTTC. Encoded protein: CSATGTSFYEQYF.

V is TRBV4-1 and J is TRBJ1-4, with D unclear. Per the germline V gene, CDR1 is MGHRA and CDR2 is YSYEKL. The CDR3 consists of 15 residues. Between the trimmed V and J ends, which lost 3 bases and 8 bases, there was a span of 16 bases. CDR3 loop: CASSQTISLGEKLFF. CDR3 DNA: TGCGCCAGCAGCCAGACCATTAGCCTGGGCGAAAAACTGTTTTTT.